The entry that follows covers one T cell receptor beta chain sequence. No antigen is known for it. Germline loops: CDR1 SGHRS, CDR2 YFSETQ. Between the trimmed V and J ends, which lost 4 bases and 0 bases, there was a span of 6 bases. The CDR3 covers 13 residues. The sample belongs to a study of cytomegalovirus exposure and HLA in healthy donors. Overall study findings and caveats: Subsequent analysis found a tendency for first-cohort TCR clusters to co-occur within the 90 to 150 validation repertoires. Among TCR beta chains, those listed as cytomegalovirus-associated numbered about 160.

Separation from the roughly 670-subject first cohort characterized the 120-subject validation cohort, to which the donors belonged. TCRdb's table, derived via immunoSEQ multiplex PCR, lists solely in-frame clones and lacks some. The sample lists fewer than 80,000 clones; over 95% were seen once. The sequence came from a woman in her late teens or twenties in good health and CMV-seropositive. This rearrangement joins TRBV5-1 to TRBJ2-3; D call uncertain. Source material: PBMCs. CDR3 in DNA: TGCGCCAGCAGCGGGCCTAGCACAGATACGCAGTATTTT. It encodes CASSGPSTDTQYF. Complete variable domain (other parts from reference TRBV5-1 and TRBJ2-3): KAGVTQTPRYLIKTRGQQVTLSCSPISGHRSVSWYQQTPGQGLQFLFEYFSETQRNKGNFPGRFSGRQFSNSRSEMNVSTLELGDSALYLCASSGPSTDTQYFGPGTRLTVL.